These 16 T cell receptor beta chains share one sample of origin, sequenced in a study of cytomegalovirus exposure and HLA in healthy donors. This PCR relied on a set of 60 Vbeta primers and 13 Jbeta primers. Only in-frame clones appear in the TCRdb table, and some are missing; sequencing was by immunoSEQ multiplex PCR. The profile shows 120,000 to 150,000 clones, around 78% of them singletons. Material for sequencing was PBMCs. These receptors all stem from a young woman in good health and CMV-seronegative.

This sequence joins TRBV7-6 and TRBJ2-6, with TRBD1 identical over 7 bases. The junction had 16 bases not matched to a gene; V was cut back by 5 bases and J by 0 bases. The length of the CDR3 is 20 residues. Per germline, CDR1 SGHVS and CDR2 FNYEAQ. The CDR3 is CASSPREQTGWDSGANVLTF. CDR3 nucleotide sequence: TGTGCCAGCAGCCCCCGTGAACAGACAGGGTGGGACTCTGGGGCCAACGTCCTGACTTTC.

The CDR3 protein is CASSAGGTDHQPQHF. Written as DNA, the CDR3 is TGTGCCAGCTCAGCAGGGGGGACGGATCATCAGCCCCAGCATTTT. The chain joins TRBV18 to TRBJ1-5, with 7 bases aligning to TRBD1. The germline gives CDR1 KGHSH, CDR2 LQKENI. There are 15 residues in the CDR3. V trimming: 5 bases; J trimming: 5 bases; junction bases outside the gene matches: 9.

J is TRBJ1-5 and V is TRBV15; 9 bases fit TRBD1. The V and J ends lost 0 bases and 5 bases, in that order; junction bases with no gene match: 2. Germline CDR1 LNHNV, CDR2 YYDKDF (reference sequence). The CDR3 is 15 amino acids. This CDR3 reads CATSRDTGGYQPQHF. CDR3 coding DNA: TGTGCCACCAGCAGAGACACAGGGGGCTATCAGCCCCAGCATTTT. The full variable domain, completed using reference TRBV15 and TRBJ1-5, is DAMVIQNPRYQVTQFGKPVTLSCSQTLNHNVMYWYQQKSSQAPKLLFHYYDKDFNNEADTPDNFQSRRPNTSFCFLDIRSPGLGDTAMYLCATSRDTGGYQPQHFGDGTRLSIL.

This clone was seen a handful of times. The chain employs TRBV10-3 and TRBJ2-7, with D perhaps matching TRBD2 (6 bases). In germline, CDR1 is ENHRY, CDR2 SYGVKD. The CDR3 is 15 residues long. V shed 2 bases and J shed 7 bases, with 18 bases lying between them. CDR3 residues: CAISEEGLIGGEQYF. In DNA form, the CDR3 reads TGTGCCATCAGTGAGGAGGGGCTGATTGGGGGGGAGCAGTACTTC.

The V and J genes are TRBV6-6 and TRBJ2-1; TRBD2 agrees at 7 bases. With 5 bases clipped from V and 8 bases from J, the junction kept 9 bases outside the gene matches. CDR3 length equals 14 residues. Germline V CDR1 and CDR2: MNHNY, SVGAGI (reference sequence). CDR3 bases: TGTGCCAGCAGTCCCTCGGGACTAACCGATGAGCAGTTCTTC. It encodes CASSPSGLTDEQFF.

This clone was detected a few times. The CDR3 reads CASTSGQGFSGANVLTF. The CDR3 DNA reads TGTGCCAGCACCTCGGGACAGGGCTTCTCTGGGGCCAACGTCCTGACTTTC. The V gene is TRBV28, the J gene TRBJ2-6, with TRBD1 identical over 9 bases. J was trimmed by 0 bases and V by 7 bases; bases with no gene match: 7. CDR1 is MDHEN, CDR2 SYDVKM, per germline. This CDR3 has 17 residues.

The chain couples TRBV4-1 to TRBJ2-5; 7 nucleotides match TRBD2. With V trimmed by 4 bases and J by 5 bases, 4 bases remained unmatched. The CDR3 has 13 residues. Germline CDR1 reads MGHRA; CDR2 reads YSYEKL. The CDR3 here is CASSPAGVETQYF. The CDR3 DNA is TGCGCCAGCAGCCCCGCGGGAGTGGAGACCCAGTACTTC.

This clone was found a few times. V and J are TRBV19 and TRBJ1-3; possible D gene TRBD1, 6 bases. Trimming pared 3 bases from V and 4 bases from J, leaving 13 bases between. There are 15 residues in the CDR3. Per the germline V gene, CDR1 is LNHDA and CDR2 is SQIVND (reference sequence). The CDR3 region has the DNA TGTGCCAGTAGTATTTGGGCAGGGGCAGGAAACACCATATATTTT. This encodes CASSIWAGAGNTIYF.

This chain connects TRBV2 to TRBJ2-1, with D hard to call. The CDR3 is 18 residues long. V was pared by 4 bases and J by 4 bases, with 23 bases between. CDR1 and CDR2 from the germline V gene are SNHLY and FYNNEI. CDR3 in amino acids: CASSVRDILGGSYNEQFF. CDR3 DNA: TGTGCCAGCAGTGTCCGAGATATCCTAGGCGGCTCTTACAATGAGCAGTTCTTC.

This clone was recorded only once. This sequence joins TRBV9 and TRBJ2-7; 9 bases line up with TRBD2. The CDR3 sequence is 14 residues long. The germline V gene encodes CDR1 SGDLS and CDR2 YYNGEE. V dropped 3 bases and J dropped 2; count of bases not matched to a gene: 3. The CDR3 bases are TGTGCCAGCAGCGCCGGACTAGCGCCCTACGAGCAGTACTTC. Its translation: CASSAGLAPYEQYF.

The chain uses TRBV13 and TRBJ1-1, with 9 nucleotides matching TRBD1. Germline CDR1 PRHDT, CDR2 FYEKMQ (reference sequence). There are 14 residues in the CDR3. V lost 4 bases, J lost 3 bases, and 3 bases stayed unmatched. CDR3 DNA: TGTGCCAGCAGCTGGTGGGACAGGGACACTGAAGCTTTCTTT. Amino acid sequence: CASSWWDRDTEAFF.

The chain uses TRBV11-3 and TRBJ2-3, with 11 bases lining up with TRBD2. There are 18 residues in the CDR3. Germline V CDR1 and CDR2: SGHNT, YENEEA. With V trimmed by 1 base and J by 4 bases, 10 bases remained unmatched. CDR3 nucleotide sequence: TGTGCCAGCAGCTTAGGGGAACTAGCGGGAGTGGGGGCAGATACGCAGTATTTT. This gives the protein CASSLGELAGVGADTQYF.

CDR3 bases: TGCGCCAACACTGGGGCCGGGCCGTATAATTCACCCCTCCACTTT. This translates into CANTGAGPYNSPLHF. The chain recombines TRBV10-1 with TRBJ1-6, with D perhaps TRBD1 (5 bases). V was pared by 10 bases and J by 4 bases, with 17 bases between. There are 15 residues in the CDR3. Germline loops: CDR1 WNHNN, CDR2 SYGVQD (reference sequence).

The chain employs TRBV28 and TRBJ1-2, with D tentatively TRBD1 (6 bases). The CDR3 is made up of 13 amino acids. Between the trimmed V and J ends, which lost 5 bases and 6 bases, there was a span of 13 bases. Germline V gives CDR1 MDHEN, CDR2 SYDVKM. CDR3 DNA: TGTGCCAGCAGTGAGGGGGTTAAGGATGGCTACACCTTC. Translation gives CASSEGVKDGYTF.

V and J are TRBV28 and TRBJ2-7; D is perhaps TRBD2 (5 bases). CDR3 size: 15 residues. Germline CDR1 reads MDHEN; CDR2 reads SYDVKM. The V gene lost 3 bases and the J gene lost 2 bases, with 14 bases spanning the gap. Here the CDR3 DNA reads TGTGCCAGCAGTTTTTTAGGGAGTCAGACCTACGAGCAGTACTTC. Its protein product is CASSFLGSQTYEQYF.

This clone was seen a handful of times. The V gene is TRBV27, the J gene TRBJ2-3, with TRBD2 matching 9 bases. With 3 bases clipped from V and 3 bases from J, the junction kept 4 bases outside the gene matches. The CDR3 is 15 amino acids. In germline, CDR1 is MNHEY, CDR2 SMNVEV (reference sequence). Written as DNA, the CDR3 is TGTGCCAGCAGTTTGGGCGCGGGGGGGACAGATACGCAGTATTTT. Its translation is CASSLGAGGTDTQYF.